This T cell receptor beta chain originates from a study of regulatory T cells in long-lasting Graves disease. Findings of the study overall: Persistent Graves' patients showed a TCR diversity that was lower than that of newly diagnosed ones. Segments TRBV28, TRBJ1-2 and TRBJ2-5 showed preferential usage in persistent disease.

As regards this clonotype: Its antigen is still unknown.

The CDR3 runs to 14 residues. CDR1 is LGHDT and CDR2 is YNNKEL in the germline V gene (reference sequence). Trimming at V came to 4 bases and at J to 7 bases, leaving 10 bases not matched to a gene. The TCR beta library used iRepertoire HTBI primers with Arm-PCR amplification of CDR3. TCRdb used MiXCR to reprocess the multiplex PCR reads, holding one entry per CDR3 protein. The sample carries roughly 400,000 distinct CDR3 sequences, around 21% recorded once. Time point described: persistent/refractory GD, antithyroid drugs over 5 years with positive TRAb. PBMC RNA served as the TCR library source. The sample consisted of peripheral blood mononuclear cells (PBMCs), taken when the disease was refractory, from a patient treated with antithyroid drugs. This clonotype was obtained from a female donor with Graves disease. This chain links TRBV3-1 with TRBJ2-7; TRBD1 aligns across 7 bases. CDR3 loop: CASSLQGRTGEQYF. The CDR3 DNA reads TGTGCCAGCAGCCTACAGGGGCGGACGGGGGAGCAGTACTTC.